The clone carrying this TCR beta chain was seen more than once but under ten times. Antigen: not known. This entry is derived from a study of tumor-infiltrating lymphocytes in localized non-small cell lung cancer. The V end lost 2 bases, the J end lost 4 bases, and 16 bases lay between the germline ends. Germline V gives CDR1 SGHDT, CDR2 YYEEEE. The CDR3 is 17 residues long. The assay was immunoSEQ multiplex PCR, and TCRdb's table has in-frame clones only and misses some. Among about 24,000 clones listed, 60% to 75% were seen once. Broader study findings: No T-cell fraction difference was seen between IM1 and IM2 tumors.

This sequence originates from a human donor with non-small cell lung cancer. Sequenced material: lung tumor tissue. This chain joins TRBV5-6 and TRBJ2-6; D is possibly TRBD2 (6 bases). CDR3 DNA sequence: TGTGCCAGCAGCTTTAACAGGAGGGTGGGAGGGGCCAACGTCCTGACTTTC. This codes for CASSFNRRVGGANVLTF.